Listed below are T cell receptor beta chains from one sample, sequenced in a study of blood T cell repertoires in COVID-19. Clones were read by immunoSEQ multiplex PCR, and TCRdb kept only the in-frame ones, dropping some. Of 350,000 to 400,000 clones listed, approximately 91% are singletons. Sequencing was performed on PBMCs or T cells enriched from blood (not recorded which). Receptors were obtained from a woman in her forties who had been exposed to COVID-19. The CDR3 runs from the conserved cysteine through the conserved F or W. The order of the fields is J gene, D gene, clone size, V gene, CDR3 protein, CDR3 DNA. D genes are given only for firm matches. Size values are once, few and many counts, or a class for expanded clones, and some rows have none.

J: TRBJ2-5
D: .
size: few
V: TRBV21-1
CDR3: CASSTARGVPETQYF
DNA: TGTGCCAGCAGCACGGCCAGGGGCGTACCGGAGACCCAGTACTTC

J: TRBJ2-7
D: .
size: .
V: TRBV3-1/TRBV3-2
CDR3: CASSRQQGYEQYF
DNA: TGTGCCAGCAGCCGCCAACAGGGCTACGAGCAGTACTTC

J: TRBJ1-2
D: .
size: once
V: TRBV7-8
CDR3: CASSLGAGPTSSGYTF
DNA: TGTGCCAGCAGCTTAGGAGCAGGGCCAACCTCGAGCGGCTACACCTTC

J: TRBJ1-2
D: TRBD1
size: .
V: TRBV19
CDR3: CASSISMFRQGYGYTF
DNA: TGTGCCAGTAGTATATCTATGTTCCGACAGGGATATGGCTACACCTTC

J: TRBJ2-3
D: TRBD2
size: .
V: TRBV3-1/TRBV3-2
CDR3: CASSQELERETEDTQYF
DNA: TGTGCCAGCAGCCAAGAGCTCGAGCGGGAAACGGAAGATACGCAGTATTTT

J: TRBJ2-5
D: TRBD2
size: .
V: TRBV5-1
CDR3: CASSPGLALPEETQYF
DNA: TGCGCCAGCAGCCCGGGACTAGCTTTACCCGAAGAGACCCAGTACTTC

J: TRBJ1-1
D: .
size: .
V: TRBV14
CDR3: CASSQDWNTEAFF
DNA: TGTGCCAGCAGCCAAGACTGGAACACTGAAGCTTTCTTT

J: TRBJ1-2
D: .
size: .
V: TRBV18
CDR3: CASSPMTDLNYGYTF
DNA: TGTGCCAGCTCACCGATGACAGACCTTAACTATGGCTACACCTTC

J: TRBJ1-6
D: .
size: once
V: TRBV27
CDR3: CASSFSTGNSPLHF
DNA: TGTGCCAGCAGTTTTTCGACAGGAAATTCACCCCTCCACTTT

J: TRBJ1-2
D: .
size: .
V: TRBV27
CDR3: CASRKSGGGYTF
DNA: TGTGCCAGCAGAAAATCCGGGGGGGGCTACACCTTC

J: TRBJ2-2
D: .
size: .
V: TRBV6-5
CDR3: CASIKPQGTGELFF
DNA: TGTGCCAGCATCAAGCCCCAGGGGACCGGGGAGCTGTTTTTT

J: TRBJ1-5
D: .
size: .
V: TRBV30
CDR3: CAWSAGFGQPQHF
DNA: TGTGCCTGGAGTGCGGGGTTCGGGCAGCCCCAGCATTTT

J: TRBJ2-1
D: TRBD2
size: .
V: TRBV19
CDR3: CASSRRIAGGPGEQFF
DNA: TGTGCCAGTAGCCGTCGAATAGCGGGAGGGCCGGGAGAGCAGTTCTTC

J: TRBJ2-4
D: .
size: .
V: TRBV7-9
CDR3: CASTAREAKNIQYF
DNA: TGTGCCAGCACCGCCCGGGAAGCCAAAAACATTCAGTACTTC

J: TRBJ1-5
D: .
size: .
V: TRBV3-1/TRBV3-2
CDR3: CASSIKGNQPQHF
DNA: TGTGCCAGCAGCATAAAGGGGAACCAGCCCCAGCATTTT

J: TRBJ1-2
D: TRBD1
size: .
V: TRBV7-8
CDR3: CASSLAPWTGEGYTF
DNA: TGTGCCAGCAGCTTAGCGCCGTGGACAGGGGAAGGCTACACCTTC

J: TRBJ1-4
D: TRBD1
size: .
V: TRBV19
CDR3: CASRMGTVNEKLFF
DNA: TGTGCCAGTAGAATGGGGACAGTGAATGAAAAACTGTTTTTT

J: TRBJ2-7
D: .
size: once
V: TRBV6-5
CDR3: CASSLGLTGLYEQYF
DNA: TGTGCCAGCAGTCTTGGATTGACGGGACTGTACGAGCAGTACTTC

J: TRBJ2-1
D: TRBD2
size: .
V: TRBV4-2
CDR3: CASTQDGLVYEILGGKYNEQFF
DNA: TGTGCCAGCACCCAAGATGGACTAGTTTACGAGATTCTGGGAGGAAAATACAATGAGCAGTTCTTC

J: TRBJ1-1
D: TRBD1
size: once
V: TRBV5-1
CDR3: CASSKGTANTEAFF
DNA: TGCGCCAGCAGCAAGGGGACAGCGAACACTGAAGCTTTCTTT

J: TRBJ1-1
D: .
size: .
V: TRBV4-3
CDR3: CASSQDFARTPAEAFF
DNA: TGCGCCAGCAGCCAAGATTTTGCCAGAACCCCAGCTGAAGCTTTCTTT

J: TRBJ1-2
D: .
size: .
V: TRBV7-9
CDR3: CASSLATQGGYGYTF
DNA: TGTGCCAGCAGCTTAGCCACACAGGGCGGCTATGGCTACACCTTC

J: TRBJ1-1
D: .
size: .
V: TRBV9
CDR3: CASSVGGTEAFF
DNA: TGTGCCAGCAGCGTAGGAGGAACTGAAGCTTTCTTT

J: TRBJ1-3
D: .
size: .
V: TRBV5-1
CDR3: CASSPGTSGNTIYF
DNA: TGCGCCAGCAGTCCAGGGACATCTGGAAACACCATATATTTT

J: TRBJ2-1
D: .
size: .
V: TRBV11-2
CDR3: CASSLAGAPTDYNEQFF
DNA: TGTGCCAGCAGCTTAGCAGGGGCACCAACGGACTACAATGAGCAGTTCTTC

J: TRBJ2-1
D: .
size: .
V: TRBV2
CDR3: CASSDGARGPDSEQFF
DNA: TGTGCCAGCAGTGATGGAGCCCGGGGACCGGACAGTGAGCAGTTCTTC

J: TRBJ1-1
D: .
size: .
V: TRBV3-1/TRBV3-2
CDR3: CASSPPGMAANTEAFF
DNA: TGTGCCAGCAGCCCACCCGGGATGGCAGCGAACACTGAAGCTTTCTTT

J: TRBJ1-4
D: .
size: .
V: TRBV5-1
CDR3: CASSSTGKSDEKLFF
DNA: TGCGCCAGCAGCTCAACAGGGAAGAGCGATGAAAAACTGTTTTTT

J: TRBJ1-5
D: .
size: .
V: TRBV6-2/TRBV6-3
CDR3: CASSYTGQPQHF
DNA: TGTGCCAGCAGTTACACGGGTCAGCCCCAGCATTTT

J: TRBJ2-7
D: TRBD1
size: .
V: TRBV11-3
CDR3: CASSFGTGEWYEQYF
DNA: TGTGCCAGCAGCTTCGGGACAGGGGAGTGGTACGAGCAGTACTTC

J: TRBJ1-1
D: .
size: .
V: TRBV10-1
CDR3: CASRFSDGAEAFF
DNA: TGCGCCAGCAGATTCTCCGATGGAGCTGAAGCTTTCTTT

J: TRBJ2-2
D: TRBD1
size: once
V: TRBV9
CDR3: CASSNSADGTGITGELFF
DNA: TGTGCCAGCAGCAACTCCGCTGACGGGACAGGGATCACCGGGGAGCTGTTTTTT

J: TRBJ1-2
D: TRBD1
size: .
V: TRBV7-2
CDR3: CASSFDRDYGYTF
DNA: TGTGCCAGCAGCTTTGACAGGGATTACGGCTACACCTTC